The rows below give T cell receptor beta chains drawn from one sample of a study of blood T cells in healthy people across ages. MiXCR, run by TCRdb on the 5' RACE reads, gives a single entry per CDR3 protein. This sample yields 500,000 to 650,000 distinct CDR3 sequences, of which roughly a quarter are seen a single time; approximately 3.6% belongs to the top ten. Another study also made use of these data, one on T cells of mothers and their children.

Input material: blood. All receptors derive from a boy between 2 and 10 years old in good health. Each CDR3 is given with its conserved first and last residue. A D gene is named only where the DNA matches it firmly. Expanded clones get a size class; other rows say once, few or many, or leave the size out.

d_gene | j_gene | v_gene | abundance | CDR3aa | CDR3nt
- | TRBJ1-2 | TRBV7-9 | - | CASSLAGAFNYGYTF | TGTGCCAGCAGCCTCGCAGGGGCTTTTAACTATGGCTACACCTTC
- | TRBJ1-6 | TRBV3-1 | few | CASSQDHNSPLHF | TGTGCCAGCAGCCAAGATCATAATTCACCCCTCCACTTT
- | TRBJ2-7 | TRBV3-1 | - | CASSQERGHLRTEQYF | TGTGCCAGCAGCCAAGAAAGGGGCCACCTCCGAACCGAGCAGTACTTC
- | TRBJ2-1 | TRBV7-2 | few | CASSPRPNSYNEQFF | TGTGCCAGCAGCCCGCGTCCCAATTCCTACAATGAGCAGTTCTTC
TRBD1 | TRBJ1-3 | TRBV7-2 | - | CASSLWDRPSGNTIYF | TGTGCCAGCAGCTTATGGGACAGGCCCTCTGGAAACACCATATATTTT
- | TRBJ1-4 | TRBV2 | many | CASGRQIRREKLFF | TGTGCCAGCGGGCGACAGATCCGAAGGGAAAAACTGTTTTTT
- | TRBJ2-1 | TRBV27 | few | CASKISGGLSYNEQFF | TGTGCCAGCAAAATTAGCGGAGGCTTATCCTACAATGAGCAGTTCTTC
- | TRBJ2-3 | TRBV4-2 | few | CASSPPGETDTQYF | TGTGCCAGCAGCCCCCCCGGGGAGACAGATACGCAGTATTTT
- | TRBJ2-3 | TRBV27 | - | CASSFRESSDTQYF | TGTGCCAGCAGTTTTCGGGAGAGCTCAGATACGCAGTATTTT
TRBD2 | TRBJ2-3 | TRBV6-2/TRBV6-3 | - | CASSPTSGRTDTQYF | TGTGCCAGCAGTCCGACTAGCGGAAGAACAGATACGCAGTATTTT
- | TRBJ2-1 | TRBV30 | - | CAWSYGNEQFF | TGTGCCTGGAGTTACGGTAATGAGCAGTTCTTC
- | TRBJ2-7 | TRBV21-1 | - | CASTQTRGYRQGVNEQYF | TGTGCCAGCACCCAAACCAGAGGTTACAGACAGGGAGTGAACGAGCAGTACTTC
TRBD2 | TRBJ2-6 | TRBV7-3 | - | CASSQTSGGASGANVLTF | TGTGCCAGCAGCCAGACTAGCGGGGGGGCCTCTGGGGCCAACGTCCTGACTTTC
- | TRBJ2-6 | TRBV14 | few | CASSPQKSGANVLTF | TGTGCCAGCAGCCCTCAGAAATCCGGGGCCAACGTCCTGACTTTC
- | TRBJ2-3 | TRBV20-1 | - | CSAPHWGPTDTQYF | TGCAGTGCTCCGCACTGGGGACCCACAGATACGCAGTATTTT
TRBD1 | TRBJ2-7 | TRBV11-2 | - | CASSSTQGQTYEQYF | TGTGCCAGCAGCTCGACCCAGGGACAGACTTACGAGCAGTACTTC
- | TRBJ2-7 | TRBV6-2/TRBV6-3 | - | CASEGGAGYEQYF | TGTGCCAGTGAAGGGGGGGCCGGCTACGAGCAGTACTTC
TRBD1 | TRBJ2-3 | TRBV29-1 | - | CSVGILQGNTQYF | TGCAGCGTTGGGATTCTACAGGGGAATACGCAGTATTTT
TRBD2 | TRBJ2-5 | TRBV12-3/TRBV12-4 | - | CASSRTSGGPQETQYF | TGTGCCAGCAGTCGTACTAGCGGGGGCCCCCAAGAGACCCAGTACTTC
TRBD1 | TRBJ2-5 | TRBV18 | - | CASSPTGGLKETQYF | TGTGCCAGCTCACCTACAGGGGGCTTGAAAGAGACCCAGTACTTC
- | TRBJ2-3 | TRBV4-1 | few | CASSPAGRDTQYF | TGCGCCAGCAGCCCAGCAGGGAGGGATACGCAGTATTTT
- | TRBJ2-5 | TRBV29-1 | - | CSHSRFGGLETQYF | TGCAGCCACAGTCGTTTTGGGGGTTTGGAGACCCAGTACTTC
- | TRBJ1-5 | TRBV29-1 | few | CSVVDRGLGNQPQHF | TGCAGCGTTGTTGATAGGGGGTTGGGCAATCAGCCCCAGCATTTT
- | TRBJ2-5 | TRBV7-2 | - | CASSTLEGGTQYF | TGTGCCAGCAGCACACTAGAGGGGGGGACCCAGTACTTC
TRBD1 | TRBJ2-1 | TRBV5-6 | few | CASSLEGAGVQFF | TGTGCCAGCAGCTTGGAGGGGGCCGGGGTCCAGTTCTTC
TRBD2 | TRBJ2-5 | TRBV28 | few | CASSSSGRGETQYF | TGTGCCAGCAGTAGTAGCGGGAGAGGCGAGACCCAGTACTTC
- | TRBJ1-2 | TRBV10-3 | - | CAISGGQGGYGYTF | TGTGCCATCAGTGGTGGCCAAGGAGGTTATGGCTACACCTTC
- | TRBJ2-1 | TRBV5-1 | - | CASSLSTLVAGYNEQFF | TGCGCCAGCAGCTTGAGTACCCTTGTGGCGGGCTACAATGAGCAGTTCTTC
- | TRBJ1-2 | TRBV29-1 | - | CSVGAGGASYGYTF | TGCAGCGTTGGGGCGGGGGGCGCGAGCTATGGCTACACCTTC
- | TRBJ2-7 | TRBV4-3 | few | CASSQDHGFYEQYF | TGCGCCAGCAGCCAAGATCACGGGTTCTACGAGCAGTACTTC
TRBD1 | TRBJ1-1 | TRBV7-9 | - | CASSLEPGQGKNTEAFF | TGTGCCAGCAGCTTAGAGCCCGGACAGGGAAAGAACACTGAAGCTTTCTTT
- | TRBJ2-3 | TRBV6-6 | - | CASSYGLDPDTQYF | TGTGCCAGCAGTTACGGTCTAGATCCAGATACGCAGTATTTT
TRBD2 | TRBJ2-7 | TRBV20-1 | few | CSAPGGGATYEQYF | TGCAGTGCCCCGGGAGGCGGGGCGACCTACGAGCAGTACTTC
- | TRBJ2-6 | TRBV19 | - | CASRKPGANVLTF | TGTGCCAGTAGGAAACCTGGGGCCAACGTCCTGACTTTC
TRBD1 | TRBJ2-7 | TRBV27 | - | CASSALKQGYEQYF | TGTGCCAGCAGTGCACTAAAACAGGGGTACGAGCAGTACTTC
TRBD2 | TRBJ2-1 | TRBV10-3 | - | CAISGKGSGRASYNEQFF | TGTGCCATCAGTGGAAAGGGTAGCGGGAGGGCTTCCTACAATGAGCAGTTCTTC
- | TRBJ1-2 | TRBV25-1 | - | CASSEPPGNYGYTF | TGTGCCAGCAGTGAACCCCCCGGAAACTATGGCTACACCTTC
- | TRBJ2-7 | TRBV13 | few | CASSLTGTNYEQYF | TGTGCCAGCAGCTTAACCGGGACGAACTACGAGCAGTACTTC
- | TRBJ2-5 | TRBV6-2/TRBV6-3 | once | CASSSYSEQYF | TGTGCCAGCAGTTCCTACTCGGAGCAGTACTTC
- | TRBJ1-4 | TRBV20-1 | few | CSARDNSEKLFF | TGCAGTGCTAGAGATAACTCTGAAAAACTGTTTTTT
- | TRBJ2-7 | TRBV10-1 | - | CALGVGEFSEQYF | TGCGCCTTGGGGGTTGGGGAATTCTCCGAGCAGTACTTC
- | TRBJ2-1 | TRBV20-1 | few | CSDLQRRNSYNEQFF | TGCAGTGACCTACAGCGTAGAAACTCCTACAATGAGCAGTTCTTC
- | TRBJ1-1 | TRBV20-1 | - | CSVSQGNTEAFF | TGCAGTGTGTCACAGGGTAACACTGAAGCTTTCTTT
TRBD2 | TRBJ2-5 | TRBV5-5 | few | CASSFSGRWRETQYF | TGTGCCAGCAGCTTTAGCGGGAGGTGGAGGGAGACCCAGTACTTC
- | TRBJ2-1 | TRBV6-2/TRBV6-3 | few | CASTLSGAREQFF | TGTGCCAGCACCCTTAGCGGAGCTCGGGAGCAGTTCTTC
- | TRBJ2-5 | TRBV7-6 | - | CASSLVGAGETQYF | TGTGCCAGCAGCTTAGTGGGGGCCGGAGAGACCCAGTACTTC